This entry lists 18 T cell receptor beta chains sequenced from one sample in a study of T and B cells in COVID-19 patients. Multiplex PCR with BIOMED2 TRB-A/B primer pools amplified TRB rearrangements. TCRdb reprocessed the multiplex PCR reads with MiXCR, giving one entry per CDR3 protein. The sample has 15,000 or so distinct CDR3 sequences, approximately 26% seen once. From blood, about 240-550 ng of genomic DNA served as TRB template. The sequenced sample consisted of blood. The receptors come from a human donor who had recovered from COVID-19.

Written as DNA, the CDR3 is TGCGCCAGCAGTGATCGGGGGGCCGGTTACAATGAGCAGTTCTTC. This translates into CASSDRGAGYNEQFF. This chain links TRBV10-1 with TRBJ2-1; D possibly corresponds to TRBD2 (7 bases). V lost 3 bases and J 4 bases, leaving 13 bases between the germline ends. The CDR3 runs 15 residues. Germline V gene lookup returns CDR1 WNHNN and CDR2 SYGVQD (reference sequence).

This clonotype came up a few times. The chain couples TRBV6-2 or TRBV6-3 to TRBJ2-6; a possible D gene is TRBD2 (5 bases). The CDR3 is made up of 17 amino acids. Germline loops: CDR1 MNHEY, CDR2 SVGEGT. The V end lost 6 bases, the J end lost 0 bases, and 15 bases lay between the germline ends. The CDR3 nucleotides are TGTGCCAGCAGCCCTATGGACTTTTTCTCTGGGGCCAACGTCCTGACTTTC. This translates into CASSPMDFFSGANVLTF.

This clonotype was detected many times. Relative to the germline gene, one junction end is altered; a read error may explain this. The chain employs TRBV18 and TRBJ2-3; D unclear. CDR1 is KGHSH, CDR2 LQKENI, per germline. The CDR3 has 15 residues. The CDR3 DNA sequence: TGTGCCAGCGCACCAGTTACTTCTAGCACAGATACGCAGTATTTT. Protein: CASAPVTSSTDTQYF.

Only a few counts were recorded for this clonotype. The chain carries TRBV10-3 and TRBJ2-7, with TRBD1 matching 11 bases. The CDR3 extends over 12 amino acids. The ends lost 10 bases at V and 5 bases at J; junction bases unmatched: 4. Germline CDR1 ENHRY, CDR2 SYGVKD. The CDR3: CATRDRGDEQYV. The CDR3 nucleotides are TGTGCCACCAGGGACAGGGGGGACGAGCAGTACGTC.

This clonotype is classed as medium-sized. The chain recombines TRBV15 with TRBJ2-1; 8 positions match TRBD2. Germline lookup yields CDR1 LNHNV and CDR2 YYDKDF (reference sequence). This CDR3 has 16 residues. Trimming took 1 base from V and 7 from J; bases not matched to a gene: 9. The CDR3 bases are TGTGCCACCAGCAGAGCGGCTCCGAGCGGGGGAAATGAGCAGTTCTTC. This sequence encodes CATSRAAPSGGNEQFF.

This clonotype was counted ten times or more. This sequence joins TRBV6-1 and TRBJ2-1; D uncertain. CDR3 length equals 13 residues. V was trimmed by 2 bases and J by 10 bases, leaving 12 bases between them. Germline V gene sequence: CDR1 MNHNS, CDR2 SASEGT. CDR3 protein: CASSELASSEQFF. CDR3 DNA: TGTGCCAGCAGTGAACTTGCGAGCAGCGAGCAGTTCTTC.

The rearrangement uses TRBV6-2 or TRBV6-3 and TRBJ2-5; possibly TRBD2 for D (6 bases). From germline, CDR1 is MNHEY and CDR2 SVGEGT. This CDR3 has 18 amino acids. Trimming cost V 2 bases and J 5 bases, with 24 bases left between them. The CDR3, as DNA: TGTGCCAGCAGTTACCACCCCAACCGGGAGATTGGGGGGGAGACCCAGTACTTC. Amino acid sequence: CASSYHPNREIGGETQYF.

The chain employs TRBV29-1 and TRBJ2-1; 9 nucleotides line up with TRBD2. CDR3 size: 18 residues. Germline V CDR1 and CDR2: SQVTM, ANQGSEA. V dropped 7 bases and J dropped 0; count of bases not matched to a gene: 16. CDR3 region: CSASGTSKGLSSYNEQFF. For the CDR3, the DNA is TGCAGCGCCTCCGGGACTAGCAAGGGTCTGAGCTCCTACAATGAGCAGTTCTTC.

This clonotype has a count of ten or more. The genes are TRBV5-4 and TRBJ2-7; 14 bases are a match to TRBD2. Trimming at V came to 3 bases and at J to 0 bases, leaving 5 bases not matched to a gene. CDR1 is SGHNT and CDR2 is YYREEE in the germline V gene (reference sequence). The CDR3 has 17 amino acids. CDR3 sequence: CASSSGLAGASSYEQYF. The DNA for the CDR3 is TGTGCCAGCAGCTCGGGACTAGCGGGGGCGAGCTCCTACGAGCAGTACTTC. The full variable domain, completed using reference TRBV5-4 and TRBJ2-7, is ETGVTQSPTHLIKTRGQQVTLRCSSQSGHNTVSWYQQALGQGPQFIFQYYREEENGRGNFPPRFSGLQFPNYSSELNVNALELDDSALYLCASSSGLAGASSYEQYFGPGTRLTVT.

This clonotype has just a few counts. The chain carries TRBV15 and TRBJ1-2; the D is unclear. The CDR3 consists of 13 residues. Between the trimmed V and J ends, which lost 0 bases and 3 bases, there was a span of 5 bases. From germline, CDR1 is LNHNV and CDR2 YYDKDF (reference sequence). CDR3 amino acids: CATSRDRYYGYTF. CDR3 nucleotides: TGTGCCACCAGCAGAGATAGATACTATGGCTACACCTTC.

Concerning this clonotype itself: Possible read error: a much larger clone is one base away. This chain links TRBV27 with TRBJ2-3; 15 bases map to TRBD2. Germline V gene sequence: CDR1 MNHEY, CDR2 SMNVEV (reference sequence). The CDR3 runs 16 residues. CDR3 coding DNA: TGTACCAGCAGTGCCCGGACTAGCGGGAGGGCAGATACGCAGTATTTT. Translating gives CTSSARTSGRADTQYF.

This clonotype was found many times. The chain joins TRBV15 to TRBJ2-3; weak D call: TRBD2 (5 bases). There are 18 residues in the CDR3. Germline V CDR1 and CDR2: LNHNV, YYDKDF (reference sequence). V was pared by 0 bases and J by 0 bases, with 16 bases between. In nucleotides, the CDR3 is TGTGCCACCAGCAGAGATCGGGCGGGCCCCCCTAGCACAGATACGCAGTATTTT. Residues: CATSRDRAGPPSTDTQYF.

The chain combines TRBV12-3 or TRBV12-4 with TRBJ1-2; the D is unclear. Trimming removed 8 bases from V and 5 bases from J, with 18 bases in between. CDR3 length: 14 residues. The CDR3 DNA is TGTGCCAGCCAAGGACTAGGGCGGTCGTATGGCTACACCTTC. It yields the protein CASQGLGRSYGYTF.

This clonotype is classed as medium-sized. This sequence joins TRBV6-5 and TRBJ2-1, with 12 nucleotides matching TRBD1. The CDR3 has 15 amino acids. The V segment lost 6 bases and the J segment 7 bases; nucleotides outside the gene matches: 7. Looked up from germline, CDR1 is MNHEY and CDR2 is SVGAGI. This CDR3 reads CASRPRDRGRNEQFF. CDR3 bases: TGTGCCAGCAGGCCCCGGGACAGGGGGCGGAATGAGCAGTTCTTC.

This rearrangement joins TRBV20-1 to TRBJ2-1; 7 nucleotides line up with TRBD2. CDR3 length: 13 amino acids. The V gene's germline CDR1 is DFQATT and CDR2 SNEGSKA (reference sequence). V gave up 4 bases and J gave up 2 bases; unmatched junction bases: 2. The CDR3 DNA reads TGCAGTGCTATAGCGGGCACCTACAATGAGCAGTTCTTC. As protein: CSAIAGTYNEQFF.

In this sample, this clonotype turned up a few times. CDR3: CAWSRTGANYGYTF. In DNA, the CDR3 is TGTGCCTGGAGTAGGACAGGGGCTAACTATGGCTACACCTTC. This rearrangement joins TRBV30 to TRBJ1-2, with 9 bases lining up with TRBD1. This CDR3 spans 14 amino acids. The trim removed 2 bases at V and 0 bases at J, leaving 1 base unmatched. Germline values: CDR1 GTSNPN, CDR2 SVGIG (reference sequence).

By its share, this clonotype is medium-sized (0.01 to 0.1%). The gene calls are TRBV19 and TRBJ2-1, with D possibly being TRBD1 (5 bases). Between the trimmed V and J ends, which lost 2 bases and 6 bases, there was a span of 17 bases. The CDR3 totals 16 residues. Per the germline V gene, CDR1 is LNHDA and CDR2 is SQIVND (reference sequence). The CDR3 DNA reads as TGTGCCAGTAGTATAAAAGGGGTCTACAGAGCCAATGAGCAGTTCTTC. Translated, it gives CASSIKGVYRANEQFF.

The gene calls are TRBV11-2 and TRBJ2-1; 7 bases are a match to TRBD2. The V gene end was trimmed by 1 base and the J gene end by 9 bases; junction bases not matched to a gene: 3. CDR1 is SGHAT, CDR2 FQNNGV, per germline. The CDR3 spans 13 residues. The CDR3 loop reads CASSLGGGFEQFF. CDR3 in DNA: TGTGCCAGCAGCTTAGGGGGGGGGTTTGAGCAGTTCTTC.